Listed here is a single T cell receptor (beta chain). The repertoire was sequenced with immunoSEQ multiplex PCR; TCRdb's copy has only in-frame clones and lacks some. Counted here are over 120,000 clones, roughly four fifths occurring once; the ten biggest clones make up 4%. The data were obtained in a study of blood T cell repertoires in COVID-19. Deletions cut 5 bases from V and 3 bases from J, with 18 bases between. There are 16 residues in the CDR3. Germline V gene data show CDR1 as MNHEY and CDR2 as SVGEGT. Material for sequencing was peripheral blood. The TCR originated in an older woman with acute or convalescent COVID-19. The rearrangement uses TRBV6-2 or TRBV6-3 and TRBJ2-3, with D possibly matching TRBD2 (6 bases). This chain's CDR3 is CASSPGVSRVTDTQYF. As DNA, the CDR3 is TGTGCCAGCAGTCCGGGGGTTAGTCGGGTGACAGATACGCAGTATTTT.